Each of the 26 T cell receptor beta chains below was sequenced from the same sample in a study of vaccination and CD4 T cells after COVID-19. Treatment noted: roughly 11-day PBMC culture with coronavirus spike peptide pools or control peptides (ViraFEST assay). Once obtained from cultured CD4+ T cells, the DNA was sequenced using the Oncomine TCR Beta short-read assay. Via MiXCR, TCRdb re-called the PCR reads, giving one row per CDR3 protein. The table records fewer than 9,000 distinct CDR3 sequences, about a fifth of them present only once. Antigen specificity for these receptors is unknown. Material: CD4+ T cells from blood, cultured in vitro, obtained after SARS-CoV-2 vaccination. The receptor source for this set is a human donor who had recovered from COVID-19.

V usage is TRBV7-9 and J usage is TRBJ1-2; possibly TRBD1 for D (5 bases). Germline lookup yields CDR1 SEHNR and CDR2 FQNEAQ (reference sequence). V was clipped by 5 bases and J by 2 bases, with 24 bases between them. This CDR3 is built from 18 residues. The CDR3 DNA is TGTGCCAGCAGCCCCTACTTTGGGGGACGGAGATCGAACTATGGCTACACCTTC. This sequence encodes CASSPYFGGRRSNYGYTF.

This clonotype was seen a few times. The V and J genes are TRBV5-1 and TRBJ2-7; TRBD2 matches at 10 bases. J lost 2 bases, V lost 3 bases, and 5 bases had no gene match. Per germline, CDR1 SGHRS and CDR2 YFSETQ. This CDR3 region has 15 residues. The CDR3 is CASSSSSGSPYEQYF. CDR3 nucleotide sequence: TGCGCCAGCAGCTCTTCTAGCGGGAGCCCCTACGAGCAGTACTTC. The whole variable domain, filled in from reference TRBV5-1 and TRBJ2-7, reads KAGVTQTPRYLIKTRGQQVTLSCSPISGHRSVSWYQQTPGQGLQFLFEYFSETQRNKGNFPGRFSGRQFSNSRSEMNVSTLELGDSALYLCASSSSSGSPYEQYFGPGTRLTVT.

This clonotype appeared a few times. The gene calls are TRBV27 and TRBJ2-1; 16 positions agree with TRBD2. CDR1 and CDR2 (germline): MNHEY, SMNVEV (reference sequence). Losses at the gene ends were 4 bases for V and 1 base for J; bases not matched to a gene: 4. The CDR3 extends over 18 amino acids. For the CDR3, the DNA is TGTGCCAGCAGTTCGGGACTAGCGGGAGGGCGTTCCTACAATGAGCAGTTCTTC. Protein: CASSSGLAGGRSYNEQFF.

This clonotype was recorded many times. This chain connects TRBV7-8 to TRBJ2-1, with D perhaps TRBD1 (6 bases). CDR1 and CDR2 from the germline V gene are SGHVS and FQNEAQ. Trimming stripped 5 bases from V and 4 bases from J, with 15 bases between. The CDR3 has 15 amino acids. In DNA, the CDR3 is TGTGCCAGCAGCCCCGAGGGGGACAAGTACAATGAGCAGTTCTTC. Translating it yields CASSPEGDKYNEQFF.

V is TRBV2 and J is TRBJ2-2; TRBD1 agrees at 10 bases. The CDR3 is 13 amino acids. V lost 6 bases and J lost 5; bases outside the gene matches: 0. Germline lookup yields CDR1 SNHLY and CDR2 FYNNEI. Here the CDR3 reads CASRGQGTGELFF. In DNA form, the CDR3 reads TGTGCCAGCAGGGGACAGGGGACCGGGGAGCTGTTTTTT.

The V call is TRBV11-3, the J call TRBJ2-5; the D is unclear. The V gene's germline CDR1 is SGHNT and CDR2 YENEEA. This CDR3 comprises 13 residues. The V gene lost 3 bases and the J gene lost 1 base, with 6 bases spanning the gap. The CDR3 is CASSFSLQETQYF. CDR3 coding DNA: TGTGCCAGCAGCTTTTCCCTCCAAGAGACCCAGTACTTC.

V usage is TRBV9 and J usage is TRBJ2-7; D possibly corresponds to TRBD2 (6 bases). This CDR3 spans 16 amino acids. Germline V gives CDR1 SGDLS, CDR2 YYNGEE. V lost 4 bases and J 0 bases, leaving 17 bases between the germline ends. The CDR3 DNA follows: TGTGCCAGCAGCCCCGGGGGACGCCCCAGCTCCTACGAGCAGTACTTC. This gives the protein CASSPGGRPSSYEQYF.

The chain carries TRBV5-6 and TRBJ1-1; D remains ambiguous. Germline-derived CDR1 and CDR2 are SGHDT and YYEEEE. Trimming left V 4 bases short and J 6 bases short, with 13 bases between. This CDR3 contains 13 residues. CDR3 region: CASSGMLRAEAFF. Here the CDR3 DNA reads TGTGCCAGCAGCGGAATGTTGAGAGCTGAAGCTTTCTTT.

This clonotype was seen a handful of times. The chain couples TRBV2 to TRBJ2-3; D uncertain. The germline V gene has CDR1 SNHLY and CDR2 FYNNEI. The CDR3 contains 12 residues. V lost 7 bases and J lost 0, with 5 bases in between. The CDR3 DNA reads TGTGCCAGCACAGTAAGCACAGATACGCAGTATTTT. Translation gives CASTVSTDTQYF.

By sample fraction, this clonotype is medium-sized. The CDR3 is CASSSTQTTEAFF. Written as DNA, the CDR3 is TGTGCCAGCAGCTCAACCCAGACTACTGAAGCTTTCTTT. V is TRBV7-8 and J is TRBJ1-1; D remains ambiguous. The CDR3 has 13 amino acids. With 4 bases removed from V and 5 bases from J, the gap between germline ends came to 11 bases. Germline CDR1 SGHVS, CDR2 FQNEAQ.

This clonotype was found once. The chain employs TRBV29-1 and TRBJ2-3; possible D gene TRBD1, 6 bases. Looked up from germline, CDR1 is SQVTM and CDR2 is ANQGSEA. Trimming removed 0 bases at V and 0 bases at J, with 13 bases between. CDR3 size: 16 residues. The CDR3 loop is CSVEDLQGYSTDTQYF. The CDR3 region has the DNA TGCAGCGTTGAAGATCTTCAGGGGTATAGCACAGATACGCAGTATTTT.

The chain uses TRBV7-2 and TRBJ2-3; 9 nucleotides line up with TRBD1. Germline lookup yields CDR1 SGHTA and CDR2 FQGNSA. V trimming: 4 bases; J trimming: 1 base; junction bases outside the gene matches: 6. The length of the CDR3 is 16 residues. CDR3 region: CASSSMTGGGTDTQYF. CDR3 sequence (DNA): TGTGCCAGCAGCTCGATGACAGGGGGAGGCACAGATACGCAGTATTTT.

By share, this clonotype counts as medium-sized. V usage is TRBV7-8 and J usage is TRBJ1-5; 7 bases are shared with TRBD1. The CDR3 totals 19 residues. Germline trimming cut 4 bases from V and 3 bases from J; bases unmatched to any gene: 18. CDR1 and CDR2 (germline): SGHVS, FQNEAQ. The chain's CDR3 is CASSSSHPTAGGTNQPQHF. As DNA, the CDR3 is TGTGCCAGCAGCTCATCACATCCCACTGCAGGGGGAACCAATCAGCCCCAGCATTTT.

The chain links TRBV5-4 to TRBJ2-1; TRBD2 matches at 8 bases. This CDR3 contains 15 residues. Unmatched junction bases numbered 4, after V lost 3 bases and J lost 2 bases. Germline CDR1 and CDR2: SGHNT and YYREEE (reference sequence). The CDR3 here is CASSYGLATYNEQFF. For the CDR3, the DNA is TGTGCCAGCAGCTATGGACTAGCAACCTACAATGAGCAGTTCTTC.

This clonotype was seen more than once but under ten times. The rearrangement links TRBV15 to TRBJ2-5; D is unresolved. The CDR3 is made up of 14 amino acids. Trimming took off 2 bases at V and 5 bases at J, with 12 bases between the two ends. The germline V gene has CDR1 LNHNV and CDR2 YYDKDF (reference sequence). The CDR3 here is CATSRIGGGETQYF. The DNA for the CDR3 is TGTGCCACCAGCAGAATCGGCGGTGGGGAGACCCAGTACTTC.

CDR3 nucleotides: TGTGCCAGCAGTGATTGGGGTAATGAGCAGTTCTTC. Protein sequence: CASSDWGNEQFF. The rearrangement links TRBV2 to TRBJ2-1; unclear D gene. V lost 3 bases to trimming and J lost 7 bases, with 7 bases between them. Germline lookup yields CDR1 SNHLY and CDR2 FYNNEI. The CDR3 covers 12 residues.

By share, this clonotype counts as medium-sized. V is TRBV20-1 and J is TRBJ2-3; D call uncertain. CDR1 is DFQATT and CDR2 is SNEGSKA in the germline V gene (reference sequence). The CDR3 is 15 residues long. The V end lost 0 bases, the J end lost 4 bases, and 14 bases lay between the germline ends. This CDR3 reads CSARDHHPWADTQYF. CDR3 sequence (DNA): TGCAGTGCTAGAGACCACCACCCCTGGGCAGATACGCAGTATTTT.

This clonotype was seen more than once but under ten times. V and J are TRBV5-6 and TRBJ2-5; D call uncertain. The V gene lost 4 bases and the J gene lost 5 bases, with 12 bases spanning the gap. Germline V CDR1 and CDR2: SGHDT, YYEEEE. This CDR3 is built from 13 residues. CDR3 residues: CASSGSRRETQYF. The DNA for the CDR3 is TGTGCCAGCAGCGGCTCACGCCGGGAGACCCAGTACTTC.

This clonotype showed up many times. The V gene is TRBV18, the J gene TRBJ2-3, with D possibly matching TRBD2 (5 bases). This CDR3 has 17 residues. The germline V gene has CDR1 KGHSH and CDR2 LQKENI. With 2 bases removed from V and 0 bases from J, the gap between germline ends came to 15 bases. The CDR3 region is CASSPYTGEWSTDTQYF. As DNA, the CDR3 is TGTGCCAGCTCACCATACACCGGGGAGTGGAGCACAGATACGCAGTATTTT.

The chain joins TRBV29-1 to TRBJ2-7, with a possible D match to TRBD2 (5 bases). There are 10 residues in the CDR3. Germline assignment: CDR1 SQVTM and CDR2 ANQGSEA. Trimming shortened V by 4 bases and J by 9 bases, and 10 bases separated the two germline ends. The CDR3 DNA follows: TGCAGCGTTGGCCTGGGAGTGCAGTACTTC. Translated: CSVGLGVQYF.

The rearrangement links TRBV2 to TRBJ2-7; 9 bases are a match to TRBD1. CDR3 length: 14 amino acids. The germline V gene encodes CDR1 SNHLY and CDR2 FYNNEI. After removal of 7 bases from V and 4 bases from J, the junction contained 8 bases not matched to a gene. The CDR3 is CASTKNRGRYEQYF. The CDR3, as DNA: TGTGCCAGCACCAAGAACAGGGGGCGTTACGAGCAGTACTTC. The variable domain in full, completed from reference TRBV2 and TRBJ2-7, reads EPEVTQTPSHQVTQMGQEVILRCVPISNHLYFYWYRQILGQKVEFLVSFYNNEISEKSEIFDDQFSVERPDGSNFTLKIRSTKLEDSAMYFCASTKNRGRYEQYFGPGTRLTVT.

This clonotype is medium-sized within its sample. This chain uses TRBV6-1 with TRBJ1-5, with TRBD1 identical over 7 bases. The CDR3 is made up of 16 amino acids. Germline values: CDR1 MNHNS, CDR2 SASEGT. The junction had 12 bases not matched to a gene; V was cut back by 4 bases and J by 6 bases. For the CDR3, the DNA is TGTGCCAGCAGTGGCCGTATCGGGACAGTTACTCAGCCCCAGCATTTT. Its protein product is CASSGRIGTVTQPQHF.

This clonotype is large in the sample. This chain links TRBV6-2 or TRBV6-3 with TRBJ1-6; the D is unclear. Germline CDR1 MNHEY, CDR2 SVGEGT. V was cut by 8 bases and J by 7 bases, with 15 bases left in between. The CDR3 extends over 14 amino acids. The DNA of the CDR3 is TGTGCCAGCGGCCAAGGGTCTGGAAATTCACCCCTCCACTTT. Amino acid sequence: CASGQGSGNSPLHF.

This rearrangement joins TRBV2 to TRBJ2-4, with a weak D call TRBD2 (6 bases). In germline, CDR1 is SNHLY, CDR2 FYNNEI. Trimming removed 5 bases at V and 9 bases at J, with 20 bases between. CDR3 length: 15 amino acids. Here the CDR3 reads CASSSGSFIGGIQYF. Here the CDR3 DNA reads TGTGCCAGCAGTAGCGGCTCTTTTATCGGGGGCATTCAGTACTTC.

The chain employs TRBV6-5 and TRBJ1-6; D remains unclear. The CDR3 length is 15 residues. V lost 0 bases, J lost 5 bases, and 8 bases lay in between. Per the germline V gene, CDR1 is MNHEY and CDR2 is SVGAGI. The CDR3, as DNA: TGTGCCAGCAGTTACTCTAGTGACAATAATTCACCCCTCCACTTT. This translates into CASSYSSDNNSPLHF.

Comment on this clonotype: A read error may account for a junction end that differs from germline. The rearrangement joins TRBV18 to TRBJ2-7; 11 positions agree with TRBD2. Germline CDR1 reads KGHSH; CDR2 reads LQKENI. The CDR3 runs 15 residues. As DNA, the CDR3 is TGTGCCAGCTCACCACCGCCCGGGACTAGCGGCGAGCAGTACTTT. It yields the protein CASSPPPGTSGEQYF.